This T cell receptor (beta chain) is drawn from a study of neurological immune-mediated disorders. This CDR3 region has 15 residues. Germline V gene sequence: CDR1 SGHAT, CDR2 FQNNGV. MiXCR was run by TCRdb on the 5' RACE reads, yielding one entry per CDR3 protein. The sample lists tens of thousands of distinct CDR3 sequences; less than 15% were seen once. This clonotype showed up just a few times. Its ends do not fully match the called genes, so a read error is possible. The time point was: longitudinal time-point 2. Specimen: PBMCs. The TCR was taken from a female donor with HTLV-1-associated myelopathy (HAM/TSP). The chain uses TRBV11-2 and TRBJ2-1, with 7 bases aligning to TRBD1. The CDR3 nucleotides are TGTGCCAGCAGCCTAGATCCGGGACAGTACAATGAGCAGTTCTTC. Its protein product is CASSLDPGQYNEQFF.